The following is a T cell receptor beta chain sequence with its context. This table comes from immunoSEQ multiplex PCR, and its TCRdb copy is limited to in-frame clones, with some not included. This table has about 220,000 clones, roughly 84% appearing once. Either two negative PCRs, clearance, or symptom resolution qualified Cohort 3 donors as recovered. There are 15 residues in the CDR3. J gave up 7 bases and V 4 bases, and 5 bases lay outside the gene matches. CDR1 and CDR2 (germline): WNHNN, SYGVQD (reference sequence). The entry originates in a study of blood T cell repertoires in COVID-19. The chain combines TRBV10-1 with TRBJ2-1; 12 bases are shared with TRBD2. The source material was PBMCs or T cells enriched from blood (not recorded which). The TCR comes from a woman aged 40 to 50 who had recovered from COVID-19. The CDR3 sequence: CASSVLAGGPNEQFF. Written as DNA, the CDR3 is TGCGCCAGCAGTGTTCTAGCGGGAGGGCCTAATGAGCAGTTCTTC.